These T cell receptor beta chains were read from a single sample in a study of CD8 T cells in ankylosing spondylitis. Via MiXCR, TCRdb re-called the 5' RACE reads, giving one row per CDR3 protein. The data contain roughly 450,000 distinct CDR3 sequences, around 26% of them singletons. Sequenced input: blood, either unsorted or a sorted T cell fraction (not recorded which). Receptors were obtained from a male donor with ankylosing spondylitis. Each CDR3 is given with its conserved first and last residue. The D gene is left open where the match is weak. Clone size is given for some rows only: seen once, a few or many times, or a class if the clone is expanded.

D	V	J	length	size	DNA	CDR3
TRBD2	TRBV14	TRBJ2-1	14	-	TGTGCCAGCCGGGCTAGCGGGAGTGGTAATGAGCAGTTCTTC	CASRASGSGNEQFF
TRBD1	TRBV5-6	TRBJ2-2	16	-	TGTGCCAGCAGCTTACCGACAGGGACCAACACCGGGGAGCTGTTTTTT	CASSLPTGTNTGELFF
TRBD1	TRBV7-8	TRBJ1-1	14	-	TGTGCCAGCAGCCCCAGGGGGGAGAACACTGAAGCTTTCTTT	CASSPRGENTEAFF
TRBD2	TRBV29-1	TRBJ2-3	16	-	TGCAGCGTTGATGGGCTAGCGGGAGGAGGCACAGATACGCAGTATTTT	CSVDGLAGGGTDTQYF
-	TRBV12-3/TRBV12-4	TRBJ1-3	14	few	TGTGCCAGCAGTTTAGGGGCTTATGGAAACACCATATATTTT	CASSLGAYGNTIYF
-	TRBV5-1	TRBJ2-3	13	-	TGCGCCAGCAGCGACCCTAGCACAGATACGCAGTATTTT	CASSDPSTDTQYF
TRBD1	TRBV7-9	TRBJ1-5	15	few	TGTGCCAGCAGCTCTGGTGGAACAGGGGATCAGCCCCAGCATTTT	CASSSGGTGDQPQHF
TRBD1	TRBV14	TRBJ2-1	14	-	TGTGCCAGCAGCCAAGAACAGGGGGCAGATGAGCAGTTCTTC	CASSQEQGADEQFF
-	TRBV3-1	TRBJ1-1	15	-	TGTGCCAGCAGCCAGCGCTGGGGGGTTGGCACTGAAGCTTTCTTT	CASSQRWGVGTEAFF
-	TRBV20-1	TRBJ2-1	12	-	TGCAGTGCCGGGACTTGGACGGATGAGCAGTTCTTC	CSAGTWTDEQFF
TRBD1	TRBV3-1	TRBJ1-5	19	many	TGTGCCAGCAGCCAAGATCACGGACAGGGCAAGGCTAGCAATCAGCCCCAGCATTTT	CASSQDHGQGKASNQPQHF
-	TRBV12-3/TRBV12-4	TRBJ1-5	15	many	TGTGCCAGCAGGCAACAGGGAGTTCATCATCAGCCCCAGCATTTT	CASRQQGVHHQPQHF
-	TRBV18	TRBJ2-5	13	-	TGTGCCAGCTCACGAGCCCCGTTAGAGACCCAGTACTTC	CASSRAPLETQYF
-	TRBV6-1	TRBJ2-5	15	-	TGTGCCAGCAGACCTAGGACAGGGACTACGGAGACCCAGTACTTC	CASRPRTGTTETQYF
TRBD1	TRBV12-3/TRBV12-4	TRBJ2-5	14	few	TGTGCCAGCAGTTCGACAGGGTTGAGGGAGACCCAGTACTTC	CASSSTGLRETQYF
-	TRBV18	TRBJ2-1	14	few	TGTGCCAGCTCACCAGGGGGAGGATTCGATGAGCAGTTCTTC	CASSPGGGFDEQFF
TRBD1	TRBV20-1	TRBJ2-3	15	-	TGCAGTGCTCCACGCCGGGACAGGGCCCCGGATACGCAGTATTTT	CSAPRRDRAPDTQYF
TRBD2	TRBV3-1	TRBJ2-2	15	-	TGTGCCAGCAGCCGCGGGACTAGCTTCGCCGGGGAGCTGTTTTTT	CASSRGTSFAGELFF
TRBD1	TRBV20-1	TRBJ1-5	13	-	TGCAGTGCTCAGGGACAGGGTGGTCAGCCCCAGCATTTT	CSAQGQGGQPQHF
-	TRBV21-1	TRBJ1-5	15	-	TGTGCCAGCAGCACTTTGGGCGGGGGCTGGCAGCCCCAGCATTTT	CASSTLGGGWQPQHF
TRBD1	TRBV5-1	TRBJ1-5	15	few	TGCGCCAGCAGCCTGACAGGGGTGAACAATCAGCCCCAGCATTTT	CASSLTGVNNQPQHF
TRBD1	TRBV7-7	TRBJ2-5	14	-	TGTGCCAGCAGCCCAAGGACAGGGAAAGAGACCCAGTACTTC	CASSPRTGKETQYF
-	TRBV12-3/TRBV12-4	TRBJ1-2	15	-	TGTGCCAGCAGTTTCCAGGGGCTCCGGGGTTTTGGCTACACCTTC	CASSFQGLRGFGYTF
-	TRBV19	TRBJ2-3	15	-	TGTGCCAGCCGGGCCACTGGGGCCCACACAGATACGCAGTATTTT	CASRATGAHTDTQYF
TRBD2	TRBV5-1	TRBJ2-1	16	-	TGCGCCAGCAGCTTGAGTGGGACTAGCGGCTACAATGAGCAGTTCTTC	CASSLSGTSGYNEQFF
-	TRBV5-1	TRBJ2-7	15	few	TGCGCCAGCAGCTTGGCCTTCGGGGTCGACTACGAGCAGTACTTC	CASSLAFGVDYEQYF
-	TRBV29-1	TRBJ2-5	10	few	TGCAGCGGGAGGGAAGAAACCCAGTACTTC	CSGREETQYF
-	TRBV15	TRBJ2-4	16	-	TGTGCCACCAGCAGAGATCGGATTAGGGACAAAAACATTCAGTACTTC	CATSRDRIRDKNIQYF
TRBD1	TRBV6-6	TRBJ2-5	13	-	TGTGCCAGCACACGGACAGGGCGAGAGACCCAGTACTTC	CASTRTGRETQYF
TRBD2	TRBV18	TRBJ2-1	14	-	TGTGCCAGCTCAACTCGACTAGCGGGCAATGAGCAGTTCTTC	CASSTRLAGNEQFF
-	TRBV7-2	TRBJ2-3	14	-	TGTGCCAGCAGCCCCGACGGAAACACAGATACGCAGTATTTT	CASSPDGNTDTQYF